The T cell receptor beta chain under discussion was sequenced for a study of monozygotic twins with inflammatory bowel disease. The CDR3 is 15 amino acids. Germline V lookup: CDR1 MGHRA, CDR2 YSYEKL. Nested PCRs of about 17 and 10 cycles, two in total, were run on TCRalpha and TCRbeta cDNA. TCRdb re-called the 5' RACE reads; one entry per CDR3 protein, DNA not given. The sample has approximately 340,000 distinct CDR3 sequences, and its top ten clones hold approximately 2%. Sequenced: blood. The V gene is TRBV4-1, the J gene TRBJ1-1; lacking DNA, the TRBD1 call made by TCRdb goes unchecked. The TCR sequence derives from a human donor with ulcerative colitis or Crohn's disease, or a healthy co-twin of an affected twin (not recorded which). The CDR3 is CASSLQWQGATEAFF.